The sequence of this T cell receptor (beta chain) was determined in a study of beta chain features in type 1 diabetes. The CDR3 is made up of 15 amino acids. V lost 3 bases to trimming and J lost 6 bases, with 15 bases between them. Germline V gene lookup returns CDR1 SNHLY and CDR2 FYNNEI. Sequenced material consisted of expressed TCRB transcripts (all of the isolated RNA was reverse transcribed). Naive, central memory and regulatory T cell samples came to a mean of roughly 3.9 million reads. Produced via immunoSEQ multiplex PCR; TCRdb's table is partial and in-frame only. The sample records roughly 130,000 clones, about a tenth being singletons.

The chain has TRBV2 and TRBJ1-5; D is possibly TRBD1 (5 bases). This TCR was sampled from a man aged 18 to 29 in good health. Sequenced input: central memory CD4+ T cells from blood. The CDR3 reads CASSDGPGLFQPQHF. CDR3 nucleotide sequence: TGTGCCAGCAGTGACGGGCCAGGGCTGTTTCAGCCCCAGCATTTT.